This T cell receptor beta chain was found in a study of post-analysis software for immune sequencing data. Overall study context: Relapsing-remitting, secondary progressive and progressive-relapsing forms made up the multiple sclerosis disease courses.

Comment on this clonotype: Its antigen remains unknown.

Whole-study findings and limits: Diversity measured as normalized Chao1 was significantly lower in multiple sclerosis patients than in controls. Patients had higher frequencies than controls of roughly 5 TRBV segments, including TRBV5-6, TRBV5-1 and TRBV20-1.

CDR3 size: 18 residues. J was trimmed by 0 bases and V by 2 bases; bases with no gene match: 10. Germline V gene sequence: CDR1 LGHNA, CDR2 YSLEER. Unique molecular identifiers were present in the TCR beta cDNA libraries. TCRdb recomputed calls from the PCR reads with MiXCR, one row per CDR3 protein. Here the sample spans roughly 670,000 distinct CDR3 sequences, approximately 60% being singletons. The chain is built from TRBV4-3 and TRBJ2-7; 10 bases fit TRBD2. This sequence originates from a girl aged 2-10 years with multiple sclerosis. Input material: blood. The CDR3 reads CASSQKAGGRFGSYEQYF. CDR3 nucleotide sequence: TGCGCCAGCAGCCAAAAAGCGGGGGGGCGCTTCGGCTCCTACGAGCAGTACTTC.